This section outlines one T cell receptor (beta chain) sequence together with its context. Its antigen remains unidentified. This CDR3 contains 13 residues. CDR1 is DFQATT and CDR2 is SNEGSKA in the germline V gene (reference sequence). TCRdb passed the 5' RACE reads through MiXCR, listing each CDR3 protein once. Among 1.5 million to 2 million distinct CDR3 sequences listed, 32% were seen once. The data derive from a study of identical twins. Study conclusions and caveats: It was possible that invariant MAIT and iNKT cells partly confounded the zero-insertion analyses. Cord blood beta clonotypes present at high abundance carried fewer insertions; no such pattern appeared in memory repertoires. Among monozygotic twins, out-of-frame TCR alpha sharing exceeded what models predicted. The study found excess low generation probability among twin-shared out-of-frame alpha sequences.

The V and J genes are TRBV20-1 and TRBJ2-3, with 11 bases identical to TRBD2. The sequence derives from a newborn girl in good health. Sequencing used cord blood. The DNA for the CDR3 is TGCGGGGGACTAGCGGCCCACCCAGATACGCAGTATTTT. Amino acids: CGGLAAHPDTQYF.